Given below is one T cell receptor beta chain in context. Its target is unknown. This sample was taken from a study of T cells in tuberculosis. Whole-study findings and limits: Using the GMM-specific repertoire gave 87% accuracy versus 60% to 70% with motifs. Smaller alpha distances in active tuberculosis partly reflected shorter CDR3-alpha lengths.

Generated by immunoSEQ multiplex PCR, the TCRdb table keeps only in-frame clones and is missing some. The sample records some 40,000 clones, 95% being singletons. This CDR3 spans 13 amino acids. The V end was cut by 3 bases, the J end by 2 bases, with 10 bases between. The V gene's germline CDR1 is GTSNPN and CDR2 SVGIG (reference sequence). This rearrangement joins TRBV30 to TRBJ2-5, with a weak D call TRBD2 (5 bases). The sequenced material came from PBMCs. This clonotype was sampled from a donor aged 10 to 29 with latent tuberculosis or without tuberculosis infection. As DNA, the CDR3 is TGTGCCTGGAGCCCAGCGGTGCAAGAGACCCAGTACTTC. Its translation: CAWSPAVQETQYF.